Listed below are T cell receptor beta chains from one sample, sequenced in a study of blood T cell repertoires in COVID-19. Produced via immunoSEQ multiplex PCR; TCRdb's table is partial and in-frame only. The sample includes about 120,000 clones, 70% to 90% seen only once; the top ten take approximately 1.5%. The sample taken for sequencing was peripheral blood. All receptors derive from a man aged 40-50 years with acute or convalescent COVID-19. Both conserved end residues are part of each CDR3. A D gene is named only where the DNA matches it firmly. Rows may omit the clone size; those that give it use once, few, many or a size class.

D,size,J,V,CDR3,DNA
.,.,TRBJ2-3,TRBV18,CASSPTGTDTQYF,TGTGCCAGCTCACCGACAGGCACAGATACGCAGTATTTT
TRBD2,.,TRBJ2-3,TRBV7-2,CASSLASSGGGDTQYF,TGTGCCAGCAGCTTAGCAAGTAGCGGGGGTGGTGATACGCAGTATTTT
TRBD2,.,TRBJ2-5,TRBV5-1,CASSFSGRQETQYF,TGCGCCAGCAGCTTCAGCGGGAGACAAGAGACCCAGTACTTC
.,.,TRBJ1-3,TRBV5-6,CASSLGPGSGNTIYF,TGTGCCAGCAGCTTGGGTCCGGGCTCTGGAAACACCATATATTTT
TRBD1,many,TRBJ1-1,TRBV11-2,CASSLHAGTGWRNTEAFF,TGTGCCAGCAGCCTACACGCCGGGACAGGGTGGAGGAACACTGAAGCTTTCTTT
.,.,TRBJ1-2,TRBV7-9,CASSSIGLGNYGYTF,TGTGCCAGCAGCTCAATTGGGCTGGGTAACTATGGCTACACCTTC
.,.,TRBJ2-3,TRBV3-1/TRBV3-2,CASSQSSGQYF,TGTGCCAGCAGCCAGAGTAGCGGGCAGTATTTT
TRBD1,.,TRBJ1-1,TRBV19,CASNQGAQNTEAFF,TGTGCCAGCAACCAGGGGGCACAAAACACTGAAGCTTTCTTT
TRBD1,.,TRBJ2-1,TRBV2,CASIRTGIYNEQFF,TGTGCCAGCATCAGGACAGGCATCTACAATGAGCAGTTCTTC
.,.,TRBJ2-7,TRBV18,CASSPGRDSYEQYF,TGTGCCAGCTCACCGGGCAGGGATTCCTACGAGCAGTACTTC
TRBD1,few,TRBJ1-6,TRBV4-1,CASSQFGTGVRSPLHF,TGCGCCAGCAGCCAATTTGGGACAGGGGTCAGGTCACCCCTCCACTTT
.,.,TRBJ2-5,TRBV28,CASSYGGRQETQYF,TGTGCCAGCAGTTACGGCGGCCGACAAGAGACCCAGTACTTC
TRBD1,few,TRBJ1-2,TRBV27,CASSPTRQGGPGGYTF,TGTGCCAGCAGCCCTACCCGACAAGGGGGCCCGGGTGGCTACACCTTC
TRBD1,.,TRBJ1-4,TRBV3-1/TRBV3-2,CASSRRGEREKLFF,TGTGCCAGCAGCCGCAGGGGGGAACGGGAAAAACTGTTTTTT
.,.,TRBJ2-5,TRBV21-1,CASSIFIRGSSSHGTSGQETQYF,TGTGCCAGCAGCATTTTTATCCGCGGAAGCTCTAGCCACGGGACTAGCGGCCAAGAGACCCAGTACTTC
.,.,TRBJ1-5,TRBV6-1,CASSENSGGGGRPQHF,TGTGCCAGCAGTGAAAACTCGGGGGGAGGAGGCCGGCCCCAGCATTTT
.,.,TRBJ1-4,TRBV5-5,CASSTLITGTNEKLFF,TGTGCCAGCAGCACCTTAATAACGGGAACTAATGAAAAACTGTTTTTT
.,.,TRBJ1-2,TRBV12-3/TRBV12-4,CASSLDSRGYTF,TGTGCCAGCAGTTTAGATTCCCGGGGCTACACCTTC
.,.,TRBJ2-1,TRBV18,CASSPPNPLDNEQFF,TGTGCCAGCTCACCTCCCAACCCCTTAGACAATGAGCAGTTCTTC
.,.,TRBJ1-5,TRBV19,CASSIGRSGRGNQPQHF,TGTGCCAGTAGTATCGGGAGATCGGGCAGGGGCAATCAGCCCCAGCATTTT
.,.,TRBJ2-5,TRBV7-2,CASSSQALQETQYF,TGTGCCAGCAGCTCCCAGGCTCTCCAAGAGACCCAGTACTTC
TRBD1,.,TRBJ1-4,TRBV15,CATSAGRAGGFANEKLFF,TGTGCCACCAGCGCCGGCCGCGCAGGGGGCTTCGCTAATGAAAAACTGTTTTTT
TRBD2,.,TRBJ2-5,TRBV13,CASSRIAGAYQETQYF,TGTGCCAGCAGTAGAATAGCGGGGGCCTACCAAGAGACCCAGTACTTC
.,few,TRBJ2-5,TRBV9,CASSVTPNPQETQYF,TGTGCCAGCAGCGTAACTCCAAACCCCCAAGAGACCCAGTACTTC
.,.,TRBJ2-7,TRBV27,CASSPLWSGWNEQYF,TGTGCCAGCAGTCCTCTCTGGTCAGGCTGGAACGAGCAGTACTTC
.,.,TRBJ2-3,TRBV12-2,CASRHPPQTGGPDTQYF,TGTGCAAGTCGCCATCCACCACAAACCGGGGGACCAGATACGCAGTATTTT
TRBD2,.,TRBJ2-5,TRBV3-1/TRBV3-2,CASSQGIAGGLTQYF,TGTGCCAGCAGCCAAGGAATCGCGGGGGGGCTCACCCAGTACTTC
TRBD2,.,TRBJ2-1,TRBV3-1/TRBV3-2,CASSQGGSGSWNEQFF,TGTGCCAGCAGCCAAGGGGGTAGCGGGAGTTGGAATGAGCAGTTCTTC
TRBD1,.,TRBJ2-4,TRBV7-2,CASSPDRGRNIQYF,TGTGCCAGCAGCCCGGACAGGGGAAGAAACATTCAGTACTTC
.,.,TRBJ2-7,TRBV6-2/TRBV6-3,CASSYKPSLDYEQYF,TGTGCCAGCAGTTATAAGCCCAGCCTAGACTACGAGCAGTACTTC
TRBD1,.,TRBJ1-5,TRBV30,CAWRMTGTNQPQHF,TGTGCCTGGAGGATGACAGGGACGAATCAGCCCCAGCATTTT
TRBD2,.,TRBJ2-1,TRBV18,CASSPSRTSVSNEQFF,TGTGCCAGCTCACCTTCTAGGACTAGCGTATCCAATGAGCAGTTCTTC
TRBD1,.,TRBJ1-5,TRBV7-9,CASSSTGKVGQPQHF,TGTGCCAGCAGCTCGACAGGGAAGGTCGGTCAGCCCCAGCATTTT
TRBD2,once,TRBJ2-2,TRBV2,CASGYSGVNTGELFF,TGTGCCAGCGGCTACAGCGGGGTGAACACCGGGGAGCTGTTTTTT
TRBD1,.,TRBJ1-5,TRBV7-2,CASSLTGGNQPQHF,TGTGCCAGCAGCTTAACAGGGGGCAATCAGCCCCAGCATTTT
.,.,TRBJ2-7,TRBV7-2,CASSSSGSLAPYEQYF,TGTGCCAGCAGCTCCTCCGGGAGCCTAGCACCCTACGAGCAGTACTTC
.,once,TRBJ1-1,TRBV9,CASSYGTPNTEAFF,TGTGCCAGCAGCTACGGGACACCGAACACTGAAGCTTTCTTT
TRBD2,.,TRBJ2-5,TRBV4-1,CASSQLAGPGAQYF,TGCGCCAGCAGCCAATTAGCGGGGCCGGGGGCCCAGTACTTC
.,.,TRBJ2-3,TRBV5-1,CASSLADGRAGTQYF,TGCGCCAGCAGCTTGGCCGACGGCCGTGCGGGTACGCAGTATTTT
TRBD1,.,TRBJ1-3,TRBV7-3,CASSLFDPGGEGNTIYF,TGTGCCAGCAGCTTATTTGATCCAGGGGGCGAGGGAAACACCATATATTTT
TRBD1,.,TRBJ1-1,TRBV27,CASSLVGQGRANTEAFF,TGTGCCAGCAGTTTAGTGGGACAGGGAAGGGCGAACACTGAAGCTTTCTTT
.,.,TRBJ1-2,TRBV14,CASSPDSYYGYTF,TGTGCCAGCAGCCCTGACAGCTACTATGGCTACACCTTC